Each of the 20 T cell receptor beta chains below was sequenced from the same sample in a study of T-cell memory formation after mild COVID-19. One entry per CDR3 protein results from TCRdb running MiXCR on the 5' RACE reads. Of about 140,000 distinct CDR3 sequences listed, 14% to 15% are singletons. Material for sequencing was PBMCs or a T cell subset sorted from them (not recorded which). These receptors originate from an adult woman who had mild COVID-19 (a few samples of this study predate the infection). Cell type and time point are not known.

This clonotype appeared a few times. The chain carries TRBV20-1 and TRBJ1-4; D is possibly TRBD1 (5 bases). Germline lookup yields CDR1 DFQATT and CDR2 SNEGSKA (reference sequence). V was trimmed by 4 bases and J by 4 bases, leaving 19 bases between them. CDR3 length: 16 amino acids. CDR3 bases: TGCAGTGCTAACGACCAACAGGTGACCTATAATGAAAAACTGTTTTTT. Its protein product is CSANDQQVTYNEKLFF.

V and J are TRBV7-9 and TRBJ2-7; the D is unclear. Germline CDR1 reads SEHNR; CDR2 reads FQNEAQ (reference sequence). V was pared by 5 bases and J by 3 bases, with 11 bases between. The CDR3 sequence is 13 residues long. CDR3 DNA sequence: TGTGCCAGCAGCCCAGACACGATCTACGAGCAGTACTTC. Encoded protein: CASSPDTIYEQYF.

This chain connects TRBV20-1 to TRBJ2-7, with TRBD2 matching 10 bases. The CDR3 totals 11 residues. Germline V gene sequence: CDR1 DFQATT, CDR2 SNEGSKA (reference sequence). J was trimmed by 11 bases and V by 5 bases; bases with no gene match: 6. The CDR3 DNA is TGCAGTGCTGCCAGCCTAGCGGGGGAGTACTTC. The encoded protein is CSAASLAGEYF.

This clonotype has at least ten counts. The J gene is TRBJ2-7, the V gene TRBV6-6, with D uncertain. The germline CDR1 and CDR2 sequences are MNHNY and SVGAGI (reference sequence). The CDR3 totals 11 residues. Trimming took 0 bases from V and 6 from J, leaving 3 bases between them. The chain's CDR3 is CASSYSFEQYF. In DNA, the CDR3 is TGTGCCAGCAGTTACTCGTTCGAGCAGTACTTC.

This clonotype was observed many times. The junction and the germline gene differ at one end; a read error may be behind it. The genes are TRBV5-5 and TRBJ2-7, with D tentatively TRBD1 (5 bases). Germline V lookup: CDR1 SGHKS, CDR2 YYEKEE (reference sequence). The CDR3 is 12 residues long. The CDR3 reads CASSLKSDKRCF. CDR3 bases: TGTGCCAGCAGCTTGAAGTCGGACAAACGTTGCTTC.

This clonotype was seen only a few times. The chain has TRBV5-1 and TRBJ2-7, with TRBD2 as a possible D gene (6 bases). CDR3 size: 13 residues. CDR1 and CDR2 from the germline V gene are SGHRS and YFSETQ. V lost 7 bases and J lost 1, with 12 bases in between. The CDR3 DNA is TGCGCCAGCCGCGGGACCCCTTCCTACGAGCAGTACTTC. This gives the protein CASRGTPSYEQYF.

The V call is TRBV9, the J call TRBJ2-1, with 8 bases fitting TRBD2. The germline V gene encodes CDR1 SGDLS and CDR2 YYNGEE. The CDR3 is 17 residues long. Trimming cost V 3 bases and J 6 bases; bases outside gene matches: 14. The CDR3 DNA is TGTGCCAGCAGCGACCCCCGTGGGGTAGCGGGGCTCAATGAGCAGTTCTTC. Encoded protein: CASSDPRGVAGLNEQFF.

Here the CDR3 reads CASSHGQNTGELFF. The DNA of the CDR3 is TGCGCCAGCAGCCATGGACAGAACACCGGGGAGCTGTTTTTT. The chain joins TRBV4-1 to TRBJ2-2, with D perhaps matching TRBD1 (5 bases). There are 14 residues in the CDR3. Per the germline V gene, CDR1 is MGHRA and CDR2 is YSYEKL. Trimming removed 3 bases at V and 1 base at J, with 6 bases between.

V and J are TRBV7-6 and TRBJ2-5; unclear D gene. The CDR3 extends over 16 amino acids. Trimming shortened V by 4 bases and J by 1 base, and 16 bases separated the two germline ends. Per the germline V gene, CDR1 is SGHVS and CDR2 is FNYEAQ. This CDR3 reads CASSSSTLHSQETQYF. CDR3 sequence (DNA): TGTGCCAGCAGCTCGAGTACCCTGCATTCCCAAGAGACCCAGTACTTC.

The chain links TRBV10-3 to TRBJ2-1, with D possibly called TRBD1 or TRBD2 (5 bases each). V was trimmed by 6 bases and J by 9 bases, leaving 15 bases between them. In germline, CDR1 is ENHRY, CDR2 SYGVKD. The CDR3 is 13 amino acids. CDR3 region: CAIRDGTAPEQFF. Written as DNA, the CDR3 is TGTGCCATCAGGGACGGGACCGCGCCTGAGCAGTTCTTC.

The chain has TRBV4-3 and TRBJ2-1, with TRBD2 as a possible D gene (5 bases). The CDR3 runs 16 residues. CDR1 LGHNA and CDR2 YSLEER come from the germline V gene. Between the trimmed V and J ends, which lost 0 bases and 0 bases, there was a span of 9 bases. The CDR3 region has the DNA TGCGCCAGCAGCCAAGATCCGGGGAACTCCTACAATGAGCAGTTCTTC. This translates into CASSQDPGNSYNEQFF.

The chain carries TRBV4-3 and TRBJ2-7; TRBD1 matches at 9 bases. Unmatched junction bases numbered 7, after V lost 3 bases and J lost 7 bases. The CDR3 is 14 amino acids. Germline-derived CDR1 and CDR2 are LGHNA and YSLEER. Written as DNA, the CDR3 is TGCGCCAGCAGCCAGGTAACAGGGGGCCAAGAGCAGTACTTC. Protein: CASSQVTGGQEQYF.

This clonotype was observed a handful of times. The chain combines TRBV6-6 with TRBJ1-1; 7 nucleotides align to TRBD1. Trimming cost V 2 bases and J 4 bases; bases outside gene matches: 13. The CDR3 contains 17 residues. Germline loops: CDR1 MNHNY, CDR2 SVGAGI (reference sequence). The CDR3 DNA sequence: TGTGCCAGCAGTTACCCCCGTGACAGGGATGGGGGCACTGAAGCTTTCTTT. Its translation: CASSYPRDRDGGTEAFF.

This clonotype was seen more than once but under ten times. The rearrangement uses TRBV7-9 and TRBJ2-1; the match to TRBD2 covers 12 bases. Germline CDR1 SEHNR, CDR2 FQNEAQ (reference sequence). After removal of 5 bases from V and 1 base from J, the junction contained 0 bases not matched to a gene. The CDR3 is 15 amino acids. CDR3 sequence reads: CASSTSGRSYNEQFF. The CDR3 bases are TGTGCCAGCAGCACTAGCGGGAGGTCCTACAATGAGCAGTTCTTC.

This clonotype was observed a few times. The chain recombines TRBV5-4 with TRBJ2-7; 8 bases map to TRBD2. Germline CDR1 and CDR2: SGHNT and YYREEE (reference sequence). V was clipped by 4 bases and J by 5 bases; unmatched bases: 14. The CDR3 is made up of 16 amino acids. The CDR3 coding sequence is TGTGCCAGCAGCCCCCGGACTAGCCCGGTCTCGGACGAGCAGTACTTC. Translation gives CASSPRTSPVSDEQYF.

This clonotype has a handful of counts. The V gene is TRBV4-3, the J gene TRBJ2-6; possibly TRBD2 for D (6 bases). The CDR3 covers 17 residues. V was pared by 4 bases and J by 3 bases, with 16 bases between. Germline V gene sequence: CDR1 LGHNA, CDR2 YSLEER. Here the CDR3 reads CASSPNPSGVGANVLTF. The CDR3 nucleotides read TGCGCCAGCAGCCCCAACCCCTCGGGAGTTGGGGCCAACGTCCTGACTTTC.

This CDR3 is CASSLATDYEQYF. The CDR3 DNA reads TGTGCCAGCAGCTTAGCGACCGACTACGAGCAGTACTTC. The gene calls are TRBV7-6 and TRBJ2-7; the D is unclear. Trimming stripped 0 bases from V and 3 bases from J, with 6 bases between. The CDR3 spans 13 residues. Germline V gene data show CDR1 as SGHVS and CDR2 as FNYEAQ.

V is TRBV5-1 and J is TRBJ2-3, with 10 nucleotides matching TRBD2. The CDR3 has 15 amino acids. V lost 3 bases, J lost 4 bases, and 5 bases stayed unmatched. CDR1 SGHRS and CDR2 YFSETQ come from the germline V gene. The chain's CDR3 is CASSSGLAASDTQYF. As DNA, the CDR3 is TGCGCCAGCAGCTCCGGACTAGCGGCCTCAGATACGCAGTATTTT.

This clonotype came up a few times. V gene TRBV12-3 or TRBV12-4 combines with J gene TRBJ1-1; TRBD1 agrees at 11 bases. The CDR3 sequence is 19 residues long. V was pared by 1 base and J by 5 bases, with 15 bases of the junction left unmatched. The CDR3 loop is CASSLVWDRGDSSGTEAFF. The CDR3 nucleotides are TGTGCCAGCAGTTTAGTTTGGGACAGGGGGGACTCCTCGGGTACTGAAGCTTTCTTT.

This clonotype showed up just a few times. The rearrangement uses TRBV7-2 and TRBJ2-3; D is perhaps TRBD1 or TRBD2 (6 bases each). V was cut by 3 bases and J by 8 bases, with 15 bases left in between. This CDR3 region has 14 residues. Germline V lookup: CDR1 SGHTA, CDR2 FQGNSA. For the CDR3, the DNA is TGTGCCAGCAGCTTTCTCAGTGAGGGGGGTACGCAGTATTTT. Translated, it gives CASSFLSEGGTQYF.